The sequence of this T cell receptor beta chain was determined in a study of PD-1 blockade in classical Hodgkin lymphoma (dated by TCRdb to 2019 to 2021). Looking at the study overall: Nivolumab dosing was 3 mg/kg intravenously every 2 weeks, continuing until either disease progression or unacceptable toxicity. The study used TCR beta sequencing and CyTOF to define a peripheral blood immune signature of response to PD-1 blockade in classical Hodgkin lymphoma.

Regarding this clone: Its antigen is still unknown. Base qualities are not provided; no much larger clone lies one nucleotide away.

The investigation overall reported the following: By C4D1, a significant rise was seen in CD4+ TCR diversity but not in CD8+ TCR diversity (p=0.0027 vs p=0.16), and the rise was most apparent among complete responders (p=0.02). Baseline diversity similar to that of newly diagnosed patients was observed in trial patients achieving complete response, whereas significantly lower diversity was observed in partial responders and progressors. Lower diversity was observed in patients in whom nivolumab was started less than 1 year after ASCT, and these patients were excluded from later analyses so that confounding by immune reconstitution would be avoided. Baseline TCR diversity was reported to be lower in newly diagnosed patients than in healthy donors and to be lower still in relapsed/refractory patients. The study was restricted to a single clinical trial cohort, and the causes of repertoire differences, possibly disease activity or prior therapy, were left undefined.

What the time point label conveys for this sample: cycle 2 day 1 (C2D1) of nivolumab. All trial patients had relapsed after autologous stem cell transplantation, with cohorts A, B and C differing in prior brentuximab vedotin exposure. The trial cohort was composed of roughly 60 patients with relapsed/refractory classical Hodgkin lymphoma, for whom complete response, partial response or progressive disease was recorded as best overall response. Single-agent nivolumab was administered to trial patients in the multi-cohort phase II CheckMate 205 trial. An independent review committee assessed best overall response by applying the 2007 International Working Group response criteria. Trial PBMCs were collected immediately before nivolumab initiation (C1D1) and during therapy at cycle 2 day 1 and cycle 4 day 1. After peripheral blood was drawn into 8 mL Vacutainer Cell Preparation Tubes, PBMCs were isolated by centrifugation and then cryopreserved.

The Qiagen DNeasy kit was used to extract genomic DNA both from unsorted PBMCs and from the negatively selected CD4+ and CD8+ fractions. Using primers that anneal to V and J segments, immunoSEQ multiplex PCR amplified the TCR beta CDR3 regions. A synthetic immune receptor repertoire was used to minimize amplification bias, and any remaining bias was removed computationally after sequencing. In the authors' own workflow: Repertoire diversity was quantified as the Shannon entropy index using custom Python scripts. The unsorted, CD4+ and CD8+ repertoires were each analyzed separately, with the exception of combined analyses, where CD4+ and CD8+ sequences were merged in silico. A clone was considered expanded if an increase in frequency of at least 2-fold after treatment relative to C1D1 was found, and a pseudocount of 0.5 was applied to clones undetected at baseline. Clones with 0 or 1 copy at C1D1 were classified as singleton clones, and clones with 2 or more copies were classified as non-singleton clones. By matching protein sequences in sorted samples from the same patient, clones expanded in unsorted samples were annotated as CD4+, CD8+ or unknown. Wilcoxon tests on paired samples were used to test diversity changes from C1D1 to C4D1. TCRdb obtained this table from immuneACCESS and retained in-frame rearrangements with V and J assigned. These tables miss some clones; where compared with another copy, unresolved V genes account for less than half of the shortfall, and the remainder is unexplained. V and J calls and clone size come straight from that table; D and trimming were deduced from the DNA. The sample records 75,000 to 100,000 clones, 75% to 85% of which are singletons. The leading ten clones occupy roughly 15% of the sample.

This TCR was sampled from a human donor with classical Hodgkin lymphoma. The sample was peripheral blood mononuclear cells (PBMCs), taken before the second cycle of nivolumab.

The nucleotides are TGTGCCAGCAGCGGGGGACAGGGGGCCATAGCGAACTATGGCTACACCTTC. The encoded protein is CASSGGQGAIANYGYTF. The chain is made from TRBV9 and TRBJ1-2, with 12 bases aligning to TRBD1. Taken from cysteine to phenylalanine, the CDR3 has 17 residues. Of all the DNA, just the CDR3 is kept, 51 bases in frame from base 1. Trimming leaves V shorter by 3 bases and J shorter by 2 bases, with the junction holding 8 bases beyond the gene matches. CDR1 SGDLS and CDR2 YYNGEE are derived from the germline V gene.